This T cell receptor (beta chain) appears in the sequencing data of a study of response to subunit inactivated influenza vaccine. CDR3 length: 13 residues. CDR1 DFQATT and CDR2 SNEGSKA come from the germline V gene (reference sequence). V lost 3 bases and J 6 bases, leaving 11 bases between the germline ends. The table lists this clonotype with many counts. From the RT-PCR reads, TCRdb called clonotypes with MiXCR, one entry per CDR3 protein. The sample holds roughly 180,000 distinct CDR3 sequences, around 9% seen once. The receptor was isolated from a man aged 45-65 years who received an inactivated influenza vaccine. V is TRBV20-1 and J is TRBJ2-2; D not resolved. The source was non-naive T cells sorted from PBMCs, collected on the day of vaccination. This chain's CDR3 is CSASLRKSGELFF. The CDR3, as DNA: TGCAGTGCTAGCCTACGGAAGTCCGGGGAGCTGTTTTTT.